The clone carrying this T cell receptor (beta chain) was detected only once. The V and J ends lost 2 bases and 4 bases respectively, with 7 bases between them. Germline CDR1 is KGHDR and CDR2 is SFDVKD. This CDR3 is built from 14 residues. The record originates from a study of blood T cell repertoires in COVID-19. As for the study in general: The samples span acute and convalescent COVID-19 from the United States, Italy and Spain.

Generated by immunoSEQ multiplex PCR, the TCRdb table keeps only in-frame clones and is missing some. The sample records 90,000 to 150,000 clones, 65% to 90% being singletons. This chain uses TRBV24-1 with TRBJ2-2; D not resolved. The source material was peripheral blood. The TCR was taken from a man older than 75 with acute or convalescent COVID-19. CDR3 DNA sequence: TGTGCCACCAGTGATTACTTCACCACCGGGGAGCTGTTTTTT. Amino acids: CATSDYFTTGELFF.